Reported below is one T cell receptor (beta chain). Its antigen remains unknown. Trimming left V 0 bases short and J 0 bases short, with 3 bases between. Germline CDR1 LNHDA, CDR2 SQIVND (reference sequence). CDR3 size: 14 residues. The treatment denotes: treatment-naive control, cytoreductive nephrectomy. The data originate from a study of radiation and T cells in renal cell carcinoma. The study's findings and limits: In nephrectomy-only tumors, top 100 clonotypes averaged around 40%, versus around 50% irradiated. Compared with controls, irradiated tumors had more, larger dominant CDR3 motifs.

TCRdb's copy holds only in-frame clones and misses some; the assay was immunoSEQ multiplex PCR. Of roughly 13,000 clones in the sample, approximately 50% were seen once. The receptor comes from a man aged 45-65 years with renal cell carcinoma. This chain uses TRBV19 with TRBJ1-3; D remains ambiguous. This specimen was tumor tissue, taken from a patient whose treatment was nephrectomy without radiotherapy. Written as DNA, the CDR3 is TGTGCCAGTAGTATAGATAGCTCTGGAAACACCATATATTTT. It is translated as CASSIDSSGNTIYF.